One sample yielded the 30 T cell receptor beta chains listed below, sequenced in a study of PD-1 blockade in classical Hodgkin lymphoma. Only in-frame clones appear in the TCRdb table, and some are missing; sequencing was by immunoSEQ multiplex PCR. Of more than 25,000 clones listed, 85% to 90% were seen once; the top ten hold about 2.6%. Every one of the patients relapsed after autologous stem cell transplantation (brentuximab vedotin exposure was variable). Purified CD4+ T cells were obtained from thawed PBMCs through magnetic negative selection. The specimen was CD4+ T cells from blood, collected at baseline. These receptors came from a human donor with classical Hodgkin lymphoma.

The rearrangement links TRBV10-3 to TRBJ2-1, with TRBD1 matching 8 bases. Unmatched junction bases numbered 9, after V lost 6 bases and J lost 8 bases. The CDR3 has 14 amino acids. The germline CDR1 and CDR2 sequences are ENHRY and SYGVKD. CDR3 in DNA: TGTGCCATCAGCTCGGACAGGGAAAGGGATGAGCAGTTCTTC. Translation gives CAISSDRERDEQFF.

The chain couples TRBV2 to TRBJ2-6; tentative D call: TRBD2 (6 bases). The CDR3 sequence is 16 residues long. Per germline, CDR1 SNHLY and CDR2 FYNNEI. Deletions cut 3 bases from V and 3 bases from J, with 12 bases between. CDR3 protein: CASSDGGTRGANVLTF. As DNA, the CDR3 is TGTGCCAGCAGTGATGGGGGGACGCGTGGGGCCAACGTCCTGACTTTC.

This chain uses TRBV6-5 with TRBJ2-1; 7 bases are shared with TRBD2. Germline V gives CDR1 MNHEY, CDR2 SVGAGI. Trimming cost V 6 bases and J 3 bases; bases outside gene matches: 8. The CDR3 extends over 15 amino acids. CDR3 DNA: TGTGCCAGCAGATACAGCGGGGCCTACTACAATGAGCAGTTCTTC. It yields the protein CASRYSGAYYNEQFF.

As DNA, the CDR3 is TGTGCCAGCAGCGGGACTAGCGGGAGAACTTGGGGTGAGCAGTTCTTC. Its protein is CASSGTSGRTWGEQFF. The genes are TRBV5-6 and TRBJ2-1; the match to TRBD2 covers 14 bases. The V segment lost 4 bases and the J segment 9 bases; nucleotides outside the gene matches: 9. The CDR3 length is 16 residues. Looked up from germline, CDR1 is SGHDT and CDR2 is YYEEEE.

The J gene is TRBJ2-3, the V gene TRBV18; TRBD2 matches at 8 bases. Germline V lookup: CDR1 KGHSH, CDR2 LQKENI. CDR3 length: 16 residues. With 3 bases clipped from V and 3 bases from J, the junction kept 8 bases outside the gene matches. The CDR3, as DNA: TGTGCCAGCTCACCGCAGCACGGGGGGGGTACAGATACGCAGTATTTT. Translated, it gives CASSPQHGGGTDTQYF.

This sequence joins TRBV6-1 and TRBJ2-1; tentative D call: TRBD2 (5 bases). V dropped 8 bases and J dropped 2 bases, with 7 bases sitting between them. The CDR3 consists of 12 residues. Germline loops: CDR1 MNHNS, CDR2 SASEGT. CDR3 in DNA: TGTGCCAGCGTGGAGGCCTACAATGAGCAGTTCTTC. It yields the protein CASVEAYNEQFF.

The rearrangement joins TRBV25-1 to TRBJ1-5; D unresolved. With 6 bases removed from V and 0 bases from J, the gap between germline ends came to 9 bases. The CDR3 covers 14 residues. Germline loops: CDR1 MGHDK, CDR2 SYGVNS. CDR3: CASRPWDSNQPQHF. CDR3 nucleotide sequence: TGTGCCAGCAGGCCCTGGGATAGCAATCAGCCCCAGCATTTT. The full variable domain, with the rest looked up from reference TRBV25-1 and TRBJ1-5, is EADIYQTPRYLVIGTGKKITLECSQTMGHDKMYWYQQDPGMELHLIHYSYGVNSTEKGDLSSESTVSRIRTEHFPLTLESARPSHTSQYLCASRPWDSNQPQHFGDGTRLSIL.

The chain links TRBV27 to TRBJ1-2; D might be TRBD1 (6 bases). Deletions cut 2 bases from V and 2 bases from J, with 15 bases between. The germline CDR1 and CDR2 sequences are MNHEY and SMNVEV (reference sequence). CDR3 length: 16 residues. The CDR3 loop is CASSLTRQTGNYGYTF. Here the CDR3 DNA reads TGTGCCAGCAGTTTAACCAGACAGACAGGAAACTATGGCTACACCTTC.

This clone was seen more than once but under ten times. The chain links TRBV7-2 to TRBJ2-5; 7 bases are a match to TRBD1. This CDR3 region has 13 residues. Looked up from germline, CDR1 is SGHTA and CDR2 is FQGNSA. Trimming cost V 6 bases and J 3 bases; bases outside gene matches: 4. CDR3 amino acids: CASRTGSEETQYF. The CDR3 bases are TGTGCCAGCAGGACAGGGTCGGAAGAGACCCAGTACTTC.

The genes are TRBV9 and TRBJ2-1; 9 bases agree with TRBD1. The CDR3 is 17 residues long. Per germline, CDR1 SGDLS and CDR2 YYNGEE. V dropped 0 bases and J dropped 5; count of bases not matched to a gene: 9. The CDR3 DNA sequence: TGTGCCAGCAGCGTAGGGGGAGGGACAGGGTTCCACAATGAGCAGTTCTTC. It encodes CASSVGGGTGFHNEQFF.

V and J are TRBV5-1 and TRBJ2-1; unclear D gene. V lost 0 bases and J 0 bases, leaving 19 bases between the germline ends. This CDR3 is 19 amino acids long. Germline CDR1 is SGHRS and CDR2 is YFSETQ. The CDR3 loop is CASSLGPVSVYGSYNEQFF. The CDR3 nucleotides read TGCGCCAGCAGCTTGGGTCCGGTTTCGGTATACGGCTCCTACAATGAGCAGTTCTTC. The variable domain in full, with the rest retrieved from reference TRBV5-1 and TRBJ2-1, is KAGVTQTPRYLIKTRGQQVTLSCSPISGHRSVSWYQQTPGQGLQFLFEYFSETQRNKGNFPGRFSGRQFSNSRSEMNVSTLELGDSALYLCASSLGPVSVYGSYNEQFFGPGTRLTVL.

The V call is TRBV2, the J call TRBJ1-1; no definite D call. CDR3 size: 14 residues. The V gene lost 4 bases and the J gene lost 8 bases, with 17 bases spanning the gap. CDR1 is SNHLY, CDR2 FYNNEI, per germline. The CDR3 sequence is CASSGERTRPEAFF. CDR3 in DNA: TGTGCCAGCAGTGGTGAGAGAACCCGACCCGAAGCTTTCTTT. Looking up the rest from reference TRBV2 and TRBJ1-1 gives the full variable domain: EPEVTQTPSHQVTQMGQEVILRCVPISNHLYFYWYRQILGQKVEFLVSFYNNEISEKSEIFDDQFSVERPDGSNFTLKIRSTKLEDSAMYFCASSGERTRPEAFFGQGTRLTVV.

This clone appeared once. Other DNA sequences within the sample encode an identical CDR3. The CDR3 DNA sequence: TGTGCCTGGAGTGTGGGGGCTGGGGCCAACGTCCTGACTTTC. Residues: CAWSVGAGANVLTF. The gene calls are TRBV30 and TRBJ2-6; D might be TRBD1 or TRBD2, each matching 5 bases. The CDR3 runs to 14 residues. Germline V gene lookup returns CDR1 GTSNPN and CDR2 SVGIG (reference sequence). The V gene lost 0 bases and the J gene lost 2 bases, with 5 bases spanning the gap. Full variable domain (rest looked up from reference TRBV30 and TRBJ2-6): SQTIHQWPATLVQPVGSPLSLECTVEGTSNPNLYWYRQAAGRGLQLLFYSVGIGQISSEVPQNLSASRPQDRQFILSSKKLLLSDSGFYLCAWSVGAGANVLTFGAGSRLTVL.

CDR3 nucleotides: TGTGCCAGCCGTTATGAGGGTGCTACTGAAGCTTTCTTT. Amino acids: CASRYEGATEAFF. This chain joins TRBV2 and TRBJ1-1; the D is unclear. Trimming took off 8 bases at V and 5 bases at J, with 15 bases between the two ends. Germline values: CDR1 SNHLY, CDR2 FYNNEI. This CDR3 comprises 13 residues.

This clone appeared once. The chain links TRBV2 to TRBJ2-7, with TRBD2 as a possible D gene (5 bases). The germline V gene has CDR1 SNHLY and CDR2 FYNNEI. This CDR3 has 13 amino acids. The V end lost 4 bases, the J end lost 6 bases, and 13 bases lay between the germline ends. CDR3 nucleotides: TGTGCCAGCAGTGTCGGGGTTGGGTCCGAGCAGTACTTC. Translation gives CASSVGVGSEQYF. The variable domain in full, completed from reference TRBV2 and TRBJ2-7, reads EPEVTQTPSHQVTQMGQEVILRCVPISNHLYFYWYRQILGQKVEFLVSFYNNEISEKSEIFDDQFSVERPDGSNFTLKIRSTKLEDSAMYFCASSVGVGSEQYFGPGTRLTVT.

The CDR3 bases are TGCGCCAGCAGCCACCCGGGACAGGGATTAACTGAAGCTTTCTTT. It encodes CASSHPGQGLTEAFF. The chain links TRBV4-3 to TRBJ1-1; 9 bases are a match to TRBD1. V lost 3 bases to trimming and J lost 5 bases; unmatched junction nucleotides: 7. The CDR3 extends over 15 amino acids. Germline V lookup: CDR1 LGHNA, CDR2 YSLEER.

The count of this clone is one. The genes are TRBV5-1 and TRBJ2-5; 7 bases agree with TRBD2. CDR1 and CDR2 from the germline V gene are SGHRS and YFSETQ. The CDR3 is 14 amino acids. The junction had 11 bases not matched to a gene; V was cut back by 7 bases and J by 5 bases. CDR3 DNA sequence: TGCGCCAGCGCACCCCGGCTAGCGGCGGAGACCCAGTACTTC. Its translation: CASAPRLAAETQYF.

The J gene is TRBJ1-2, the V gene TRBV7-2; TRBD1 is a possible D gene (5 bases). The CDR3 has 15 residues. Germline CDR1 is SGHTA and CDR2 is FQGNSA. Deletions cut 5 bases from V and 0 bases from J, with 13 bases between. CDR3 nucleotides: TGTGCCAGCAGCCCAGCAAGAGGGGCTAACTATGGCTACACCTTC. Its protein product is CASSPARGANYGYTF.

The rearrangement uses TRBV5-1 and TRBJ2-1, with 7 bases that match TRBD1. Germline CDR1 is SGHRS and CDR2 is YFSETQ. The CDR3 runs 12 residues. V trimming: 3 bases; J trimming: 9 bases; junction bases outside the gene matches: 3. The chain's CDR3 is CASSSGDSEQFF. CDR3 nucleotides: TGCGCCAGCAGCTCAGGGGACAGTGAGCAGTTCTTC. Filled out from reference TRBV5-1 and TRBJ2-1, the complete variable domain reads KAGVTQTPRYLIKTRGQQVTLSCSPISGHRSVSWYQQTPGQGLQFLFEYFSETQRNKGNFPGRFSGRQFSNSRSEMNVSTLELGDSALYLCASSSGDSEQFFGPGTRLTVL.

The chain has TRBV5-1 and TRBJ1-1; the D gene is possibly TRBD1 (5 bases). V gave up 2 bases and J gave up 4 bases, with 12 bases separating them. Germline CDR1 reads SGHRS; CDR2 reads YFSETQ. The CDR3 spans 14 residues. The CDR3 loop reads CASSFQWGGTEAFF. CDR3 DNA: TGCGCCAGCAGCTTCCAATGGGGGGGCACTGAAGCTTTCTTT.

The chain uses TRBV11-3 and TRBJ2-7, with D perhaps matching TRBD1 (6 bases). This CDR3 region has 14 residues. The ends were cut back, 5 bases at V and 2 bases at J, with 13 bases in the middle. The germline gives CDR1 SGHNT, CDR2 YENEEA. The CDR3 here is CASSGQSDPYEQYF. As DNA, the CDR3 is TGTGCCAGCAGCGGACAGTCAGATCCCTACGAGCAGTACTTC.

V gene TRBV7-2 combines with J gene TRBJ1-3, with D unresolved. From germline, CDR1 is SGHTA and CDR2 FQGNSA. Trimming took 1 base from V and 4 from J, leaving 8 bases between them. This CDR3 is 14 amino acids long. The CDR3 DNA sequence: TGTGCCAGCAGCTTAGGAGGGTTGGGAAACACCATATATTTT. Its protein product is CASSLGGLGNTIYF. The variable domain in full, with the rest retrieved from reference TRBV7-2 and TRBJ1-3, is GAGVSQSPSNKVTEKGKDVELRCDPISGHTALYWYRQSLGQGLEFLIYFQGNSAPDKSGLPSDRFSAERTGGSVSTLTIQRTQQEDSAVYLCASSLGGLGNTIYFGEGSWLTVV.

The rearrangement links TRBV19 to TRBJ1-3; no firm D call. The CDR3 is made up of 13 amino acids. With 7 bases removed from V and 2 bases from J, the gap between germline ends came to 9 bases. CDR1 and CDR2 from the germline V gene are LNHDA and SQIVND (reference sequence). CDR3 sequence (DNA): TGTGCCAGTATCAAAGACCCTGGAAACACCATATATTTT. As protein: CASIKDPGNTIYF.

The J gene is TRBJ2-2, the V gene TRBV2, with D unresolved. V was shortened by 1 base and J by 3 bases, with 9 bases between the two germline ends. In germline, CDR1 is SNHLY, CDR2 FYNNEI. The CDR3 runs to 15 residues. The CDR3 DNA follows: TGTGCCAGCAGTGAAGGAAGTCATTACACCGGGGAGCTGTTTTTT. It codes for CASSEGSHYTGELFF.

The chain carries TRBV7-6 and TRBJ2-5, with 9 bases matching TRBD2. The CDR3 has 18 residues. CDR1 is SGHVS and CDR2 is FNYEAQ in the germline V gene. Trimming cost V 0 bases and J 8 bases; bases outside gene matches: 16. The CDR3 DNA is TGTGCCAGCAGCTTAGCATTGTCTAGCGGGGCAGCGGGGGAAACCCAGTACTTC. Translated, it gives CASSLALSSGAAGETQYF.

This clone was observed once. The chain uses TRBV5-4 and TRBJ2-1; 7 nucleotides align to TRBD1. The CDR3 is 14 amino acids. J lost 6 bases, V lost 3 bases, and 6 bases had no gene match. CDR1 and CDR2 from the germline V gene are SGHNT and YYREEE (reference sequence). Here the CDR3 reads CASSSRTGPNEQFF. The CDR3, as DNA: TGTGCCAGCAGCTCCCGGACAGGTCCCAATGAGCAGTTCTTC. Full variable domain (remainder filled in from reference TRBV5-4 and TRBJ2-1): ETGVTQSPTHLIKTRGQQVTLRCSSQSGHNTVSWYQQALGQGPQFIFQYYREEENGRGNFPPRFSGLQFPNYSSELNVNALELDDSALYLCASSSRTGPNEQFFGPGTRLTVL.

The chain has TRBV25-1 and TRBJ2-7, with 7 nucleotides matching TRBD2. The CDR3 sequence is 17 residues long. The germline CDR1 and CDR2 sequences are MGHDK and SYGVNS. V was pared by 4 bases and J by 0 bases, with 12 bases of the junction left unmatched. The CDR3 region is CASSGRRERSGSYEQYF. In DNA, the CDR3 is TGTGCCAGCAGTGGAAGGCGGGAGCGTAGCGGCTCCTACGAGCAGTACTTC.

CDR3 sequence: CASSPRSDTQYF. CDR3 bases: TGTGCCAGCTCACCGAGATCAGATACGCAGTATTTT. The chain joins TRBV18 to TRBJ2-3; D remains ambiguous. The germline gives CDR1 KGHSH, CDR2 LQKENI. V was clipped by 3 bases and J by 4 bases, with 5 bases between them. CDR3 length equals 12 residues.

The chain carries TRBV4-2 and TRBJ1-2; D is undetermined. The V gene lost 0 bases and the J gene lost 5 bases, with 7 bases spanning the gap. CDR3 length: 13 amino acids. CDR1 and CDR2 from the germline V gene are LGHNA and YNFKEQ. The chain's CDR3 is CASSQDGKYGYTF. In DNA form, the CDR3 reads TGTGCCAGCAGCCAAGATGGGAAATATGGCTACACCTTC.

The rearrangement joins TRBV19 to TRBJ2-7; D unclear. This CDR3 has 14 amino acids. Germline V lookup: CDR1 LNHDA, CDR2 SQIVND (reference sequence). V dropped 2 bases and J dropped 5 bases, with 13 bases sitting between them. The CDR3 sequence: CASSITEAADEQYF. Written as DNA, the CDR3 is TGTGCCAGTAGTATAACCGAAGCCGCCGACGAGCAGTACTTC.